The source of this T cell receptor beta chain is a study of blood T cell repertoires in COVID-19. Turning to the study itself: The United States, Italy and Spain supplied acute and convalescent COVID-19 samples. PBMCs, B-cell-depleted T cells, or T cells provided the cDNA or gDNA that made up the material.

CDR1 and CDR2 (germline): SGHNT, YYREEE (reference sequence). CDR3 length: 15 amino acids. V trimming: 4 bases; J trimming: 4 bases; junction bases outside the gene matches: 9. The authors' processing: Nucleated cell counts were estimated from reference gene primer amplification. Some clones are missing from TCRdb's copy, which holds only in-frame ones; the method was immunoSEQ multiplex PCR. That table is the source of V, J and clone size, and D and trimming were worked out from the DNA. This sample yields about 240,000 clones, of which 84% are seen a single time; under 5% belongs to the top ten. The specimen was peripheral blood. This TCR derives from a man aged 50 or older with acute or convalescent COVID-19. The rearrangement links TRBV5-4 to TRBJ2-7; TRBD1 matches at 9 bases. The CDR3 reads CASSAGTGSSYEQYF. The CDR3 DNA reads as TGTGCCAGCAGCGCCGGGACAGGGAGTAGTTACGAGCAGTACTTC.